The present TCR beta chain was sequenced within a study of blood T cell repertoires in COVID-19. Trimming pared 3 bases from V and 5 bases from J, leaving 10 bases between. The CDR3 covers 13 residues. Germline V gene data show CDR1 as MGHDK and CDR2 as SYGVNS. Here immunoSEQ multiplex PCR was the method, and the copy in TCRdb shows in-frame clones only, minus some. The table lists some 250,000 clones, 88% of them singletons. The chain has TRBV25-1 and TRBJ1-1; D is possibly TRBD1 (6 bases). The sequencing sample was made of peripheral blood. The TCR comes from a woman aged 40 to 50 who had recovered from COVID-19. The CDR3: CASSEGGRTEAFF. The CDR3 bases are TGTGCCAGCAGTGAGGGGGGGCGAACTGAAGCTTTCTTT. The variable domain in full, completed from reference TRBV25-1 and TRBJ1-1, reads EADIYQTPRYLVIGTGKKITLECSQTMGHDKMYWYQQDPGMELHLIHYSYGVNSTEKGDLSSESTVSRIRTEHFPLTLESARPSHTSQYLCASSEGGRTEAFFGQGTRLTVV.